This paragraph covers one TCR beta chain sequence. Relative to the germline gene, one junction end is altered; a read error may explain this. The sample is drawn from a study of tumor-infiltrating lymphocytes in primary liver carcinoma. Whole-study context: Tumor staging was T1-T3 N0M0; sizes spanned about 4.2 to 11 cm across. Sequenced samples came back with roughly 3.5 to 7.5 million productive TCRbeta reads, and the counts looked alike across tissue types.

From germline, CDR1 is LNHDA and CDR2 SQIVND (reference sequence). The CDR3 is 15 residues long. Priming with a constant-region primer yielded TCR beta cDNA from about 480 ng total RNA. Slightly modified ARM-PCR served as the procedure for the TCR beta libraries. These libraries came from three rounds of nested multiplex PCR. Investigators reported that the first two PCR rounds, at about 9 cycles each, used TRBV1-TRBV30 forward primers with a C-beta reverse primer. TCRdb re-analysed the multiplex PCR reads in MiXCR, keeping a single row per CDR3 protein. Counted here are approximately 37,000 distinct CDR3 sequences, roughly four fifths occurring once; the ten biggest clones make up 16%. Without any cell sorting, about 18-30 mg of bulk tissue yielded co-extracted RNA and DNA.

The chain joins TRBV19 to TRBJ2-6, with D perhaps given as TRBD1 or TRBD2 (5 bases each). Sequenced sample: liver tumor tissue from sampling region 4. Described subset: tumor region T4, right-lateral pole. This TCR derives from a middle-aged man with primary liver carcinoma and hepatitis B virus infection. The CDR3 DNA is TGTGTCAGTAGCGAGAGGAGAGCCGGGGCCAAGGTCCTGACTTTC. This translates into CVSSERRAGAKVLTF.